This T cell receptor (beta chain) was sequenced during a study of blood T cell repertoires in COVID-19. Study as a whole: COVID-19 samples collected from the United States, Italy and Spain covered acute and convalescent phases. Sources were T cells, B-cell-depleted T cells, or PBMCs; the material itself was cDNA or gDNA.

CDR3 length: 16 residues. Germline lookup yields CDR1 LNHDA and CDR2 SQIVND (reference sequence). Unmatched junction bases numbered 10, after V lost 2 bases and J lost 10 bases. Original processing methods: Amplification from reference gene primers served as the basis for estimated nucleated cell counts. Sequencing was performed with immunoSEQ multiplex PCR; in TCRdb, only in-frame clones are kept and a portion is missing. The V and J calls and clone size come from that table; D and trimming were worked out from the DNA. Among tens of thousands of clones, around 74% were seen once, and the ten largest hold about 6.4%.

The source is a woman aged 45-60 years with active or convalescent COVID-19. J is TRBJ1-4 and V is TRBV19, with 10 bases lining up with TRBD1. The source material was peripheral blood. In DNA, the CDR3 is TGTGCCAGTAGTATACCCTCGGGACAGGGGTCTGGAAAACTGTTTTTT. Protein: CASSIPSGQGSGKLFF. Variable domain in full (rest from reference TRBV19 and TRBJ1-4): DGGITQSPKYLFRKEGQNVTLSCEQNLNHDAMYWYRQDPGQGLRLIYYSQIVNDFQKGDIAEGYSVSREKKESFPLTVTSAQKNPTAFYLCASSIPSGQGSGKLFFGSGTQLSVL.